This T cell receptor beta chain was obtained from a study of response to subunit inactivated influenza vaccine (dated by TCRdb to the late 2010s). Notes on the research overall: Deep quantitative T cell receptor repertoire profiling was used in the study to track responses to a trivalent subunit inactivated influenza vaccine.

Receptors were amplified or captured by RT-PCR. Sequencing instrument: Illumina HiSeq 2500. TCRdb reanalyzed the raw reads on its own, using fastp at Q25 for trimming and MiXCR for clone calling, and kept in-frame beta chains. Each CDR3 protein gets just one entry, which takes the most common genes and DNA from the rows behind it. The sample table shows about 300,000 distinct CDR3 sequences, and 20% to 25% are seen once. Jointly, the top ten make up 10% of the sample. The germline V gene (reference sequence) sets CDR1 to DFQATT and CDR2 to SNEGSKA. Trimming takes 8 bases off V and 0 bases off J; junction bases not matched to a gene: 4. The cysteine opens and the phenylalanine closes a CDR3 of 14 amino acids. Just CDR3 DNA is preserved here, 42 bases in frame from base 1. This clonotype has a count of ten or more. Its antigen is still unknown. Base qualities are not recorded, but no much larger clone differs from it by a single base.

Broader findings and caveats from the paper: The authors suggested that each seasonal influenza vaccination may recruit only a limited number of new T cells.

This sequence uses TRBV20-1 and TRBJ1-3; 10 central nucleotides agree with TRBD1. The sequencing here drew on PBMCs from blood, taken less than 22 months after vaccination. The TCR sequence derives from a man between 50 and 69 years old who received an inactivated influenza vaccine. Donor details come from another sample of the same person, matched by shared clones. In nucleotide form, the sequence is TGCAGTTACGACAGGGGGCTCTCTGGAAACACCATATATTTT. Its amino acids are CSYDRGLSGNTIYF.